A single sample gave rise to the 7 T cell receptor beta chains below, sequenced in a study of response to subunit inactivated influenza vaccine. TCRdb re-called the RT-PCR reads with MiXCR, one entry per CDR3 protein. The table shows 450,000 to 700,000 distinct CDR3 sequences, with around 13% occurring only once. The material sequenced was PBMCs from blood, taken 11 to 12 days after vaccination. The receptors were gathered from a man between 45 and 60 years old who received an inactivated influenza vaccine.

The J gene is TRBJ2-1, the V gene TRBV4-3; 8 bases agree with TRBD2. CDR1 is LGHNA and CDR2 is YSLEER in the germline V gene. Trimming removed 2 bases from V and 8 bases from J; junction bases left unmatched: 14. The CDR3 is 17 amino acids. The CDR3 sequence is CASSQRVAGPGGDEQFF. The DNA of the CDR3 is TGCGCCAGCAGCCAAAGAGTAGCGGGGCCGGGCGGGGATGAGCAGTTCTTC.

In its sample, this clonotype was seen a few times. This chain joins TRBV7-8 and TRBJ2-7; D perhaps matches TRBD2 (6 bases). This CDR3 comprises 13 residues. Trimming left V 3 bases short and J 5 bases short, with 11 bases between. Germline CDR1 SGHVS, CDR2 FQNEAQ. The CDR3 region is CASSFRGNHEQYF. The CDR3 region has the DNA TGTGCCAGCAGCTTCCGGGGGAACCACGAGCAGTACTTC.

This rearrangement joins TRBV28 to TRBJ1-2; TRBD1 might be the D (6 bases). The V gene's germline CDR1 is MDHEN and CDR2 SYDVKM. Trimming removed 3 bases from V and 5 bases from J, with 25 bases in between. The length of the CDR3 is 18 residues. The CDR3 DNA follows: TGTGCCAGCAGTTTGATCCTCGGTCAGGCCTTAGGGGGTTATGGCTACACCTTC. Translating it yields CASSLILGQALGGYGYTF.

This chain connects TRBV11-2 to TRBJ2-6; 8 nucleotides align to TRBD2. CDR3 length: 16 residues. Per germline, CDR1 SGHAT and CDR2 FQNNGV. The junction had 4 bases not matched to a gene; V was cut back by 2 bases and J by 4 bases. Here the CDR3 DNA reads TGTGCCAGCAGCTTATTCGGGGGGGCCGGGGCCAACGTCCTGACTTTC. Its protein is CASSLFGGAGANVLTF.

This chain uses TRBV2 with TRBJ2-7; tentative D call: TRBD2 (7 bases). There are 14 residues in the CDR3. Trimming took off 7 bases at V and 3 bases at J, with 16 bases between the two ends. Looked up from germline, CDR1 is SNHLY and CDR2 is FYNNEI. This CDR3 reads CASTAGRGYYEQYF. The CDR3, as DNA: TGTGCCAGCACCGCAGGGAGGGGGTACTACGAGCAGTACTTC.

V is TRBV6-1 and J is TRBJ1-2; 7 bases line up with TRBD1. The CDR3 covers 14 residues. Germline loops: CDR1 MNHNS, CDR2 SASEGT. V lost 6 bases and J lost 4; bases outside the gene matches: 8. The CDR3 sequence is CASRGQLGAYGYTF. The CDR3 nucleotides are TGTGCCAGCAGGGGACAGTTGGGGGCCTATGGCTACACCTTC.

The CDR3 here is CSAALLPRTGWRDQPQHF. CDR3 in DNA: TGCAGTGCAGCGTTACTCCCGAGAACAGGGTGGAGGGATCAGCCCCAGCATTTT. V and J are TRBV20-1 and TRBJ1-5; TRBD1 might be the D (6 bases). CDR1 DFQATT and CDR2 SNEGSKA come from the germline V gene (reference sequence). CDR3 length: 18 residues. V lost 6 bases, J lost 5 bases, and 29 bases lay in between.